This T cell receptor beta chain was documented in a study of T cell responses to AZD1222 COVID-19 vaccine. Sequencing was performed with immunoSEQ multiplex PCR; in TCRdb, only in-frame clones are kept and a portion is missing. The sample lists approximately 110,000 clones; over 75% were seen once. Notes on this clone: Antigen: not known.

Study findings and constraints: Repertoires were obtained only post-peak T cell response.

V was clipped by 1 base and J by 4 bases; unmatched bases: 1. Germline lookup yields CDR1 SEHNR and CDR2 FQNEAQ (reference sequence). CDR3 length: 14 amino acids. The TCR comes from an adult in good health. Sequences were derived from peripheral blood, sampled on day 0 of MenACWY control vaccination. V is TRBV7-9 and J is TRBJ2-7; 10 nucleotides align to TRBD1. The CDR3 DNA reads TGTGCCAGCAGCTTAGGGGGACAGGGGTACGAGCAGTACTTC. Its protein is CASSLGGQGYEQYF.